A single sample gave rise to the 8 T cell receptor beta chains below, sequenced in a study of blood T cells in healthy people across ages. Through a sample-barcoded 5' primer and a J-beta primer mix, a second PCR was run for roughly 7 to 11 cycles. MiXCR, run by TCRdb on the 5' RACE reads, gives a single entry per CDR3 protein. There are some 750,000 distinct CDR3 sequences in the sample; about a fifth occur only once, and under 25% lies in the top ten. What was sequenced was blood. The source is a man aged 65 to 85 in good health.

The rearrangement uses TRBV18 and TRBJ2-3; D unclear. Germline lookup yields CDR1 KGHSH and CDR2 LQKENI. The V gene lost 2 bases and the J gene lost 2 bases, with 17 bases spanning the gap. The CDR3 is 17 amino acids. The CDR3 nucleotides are TGTGCCAGCTCACCAGCCATCGGAAACCGGCTCACAGATACGCAGTATTTT. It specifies CASSPAIGNRLTDTQYF.

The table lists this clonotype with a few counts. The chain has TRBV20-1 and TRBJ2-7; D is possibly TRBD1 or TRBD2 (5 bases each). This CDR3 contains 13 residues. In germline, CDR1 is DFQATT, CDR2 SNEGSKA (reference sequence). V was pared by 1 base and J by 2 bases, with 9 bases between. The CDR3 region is CSARVRDPYEQYV. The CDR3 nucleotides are TGCAGTGCTAGAGTGAGGGACCCCTACGAGCAGTACGTC.

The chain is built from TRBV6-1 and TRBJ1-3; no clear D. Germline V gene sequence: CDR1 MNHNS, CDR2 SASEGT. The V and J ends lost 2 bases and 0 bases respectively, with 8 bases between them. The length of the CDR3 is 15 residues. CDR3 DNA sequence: TGTGCCAGCAGTGAACAACCGAGCTCTGGAAACACCATATATTTT. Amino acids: CASSEQPSSGNTIYF.

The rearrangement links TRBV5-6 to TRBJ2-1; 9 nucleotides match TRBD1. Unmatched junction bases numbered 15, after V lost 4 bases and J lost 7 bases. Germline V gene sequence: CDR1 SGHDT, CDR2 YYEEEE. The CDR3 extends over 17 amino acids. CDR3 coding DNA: TGTGCCAGCAGCCTTTTTCGCGGGACAGGGATTGTAAATGAGCAGTTCTTC. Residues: CASSLFRGTGIVNEQFF.

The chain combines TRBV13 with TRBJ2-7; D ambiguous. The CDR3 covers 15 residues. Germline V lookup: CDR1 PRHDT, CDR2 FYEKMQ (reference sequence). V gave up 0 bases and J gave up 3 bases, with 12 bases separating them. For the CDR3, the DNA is TGTGCCAGCAGCTTAGGCCGAGTAACCAGCTACGAGCAGTACTTC. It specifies CASSLGRVTSYEQYF. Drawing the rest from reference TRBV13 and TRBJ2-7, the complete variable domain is AAGVIQSPRHLIKEKRETATLKCYPIPRHDTVYWYQQGPGQDPQFLISFYEKMQSDKGSIPDRFSAQQFSDYHSELNMSSLELGDSALYFCASSLGRVTSYEQYFGPGTRLTVT.

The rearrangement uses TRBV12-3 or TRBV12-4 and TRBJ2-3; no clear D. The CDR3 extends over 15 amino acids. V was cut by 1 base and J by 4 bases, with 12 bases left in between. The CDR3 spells CASSLGQVRADTQYF. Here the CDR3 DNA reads TGTGCCAGCAGTTTAGGCCAAGTGAGAGCAGATACGCAGTATTTT.

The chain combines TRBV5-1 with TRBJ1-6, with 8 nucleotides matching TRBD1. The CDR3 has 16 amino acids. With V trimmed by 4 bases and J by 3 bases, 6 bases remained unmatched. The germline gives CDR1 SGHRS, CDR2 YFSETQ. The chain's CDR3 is CASSPDRGGYNSPLHF. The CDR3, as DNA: TGCGCCAGCAGCCCAGACAGGGGAGGCTATAATTCACCCCTCCACTTT.

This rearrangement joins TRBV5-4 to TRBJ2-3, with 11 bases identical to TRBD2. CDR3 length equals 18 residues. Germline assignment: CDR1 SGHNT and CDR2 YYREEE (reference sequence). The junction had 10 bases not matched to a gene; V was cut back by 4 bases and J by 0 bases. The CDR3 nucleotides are TGTGCCAGCAGCCCCGGTAGAACTAGCGGGAGCAGCACAGATACGCAGTATTTT. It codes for CASSPGRTSGSSTDTQYF.